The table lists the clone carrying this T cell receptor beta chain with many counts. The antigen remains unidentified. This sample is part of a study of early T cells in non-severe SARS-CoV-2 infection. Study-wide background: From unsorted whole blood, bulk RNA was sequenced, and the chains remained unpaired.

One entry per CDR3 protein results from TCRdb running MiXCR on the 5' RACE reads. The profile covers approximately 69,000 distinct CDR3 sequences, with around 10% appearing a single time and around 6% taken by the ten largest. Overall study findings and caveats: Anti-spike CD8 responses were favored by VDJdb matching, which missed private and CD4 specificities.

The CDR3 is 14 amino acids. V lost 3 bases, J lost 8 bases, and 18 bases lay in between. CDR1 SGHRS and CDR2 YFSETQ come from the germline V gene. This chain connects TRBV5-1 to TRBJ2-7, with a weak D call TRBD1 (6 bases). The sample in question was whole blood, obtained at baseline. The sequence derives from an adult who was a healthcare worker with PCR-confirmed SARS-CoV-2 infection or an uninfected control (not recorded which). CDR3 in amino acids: CASSSPGAFSKQYF. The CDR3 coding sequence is TGCGCCAGCAGCTCCCCAGGGGCTTTTTCGAAGCAGTACTTC. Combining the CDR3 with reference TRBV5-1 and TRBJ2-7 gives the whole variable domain KAGVTQTPRYLIKTRGQQVTLSCSPISGHRSVSWYQQTPGQGLQFLFEYFSETQRNKGNFPGRFSGRQFSNSRSEMNVSTLELGDSALYLCASSSPGAFSKQYFGPGTRLTVT.